The next 12 T cell receptor beta chains were all read from a single sample in a study of shared clonotypes between healthy human individuals. The repertoire was sequenced with immunoSEQ multiplex PCR; TCRdb's copy has only in-frame clones and lacks some. The sample has 1.5 million to 2.5 million clones, about 95% seen once. Naive CD8 cells, CD45RO-negative and positively selected for CCR7, excluded terminally differentiated effector memory CD45RA+ cells. Source material: naive CD8+ T cells sorted from blood. The receptors originated from a man in his late teens or twenties in good health.

The chain recombines TRBV7-9 with TRBJ2-1, with 9 bases lining up with TRBD2. Trimming took 5 bases from V and 4 from J; bases not matched to a gene: 12. This CDR3 comprises 17 residues. Germline CDR1 is SEHNR and CDR2 is FQNEAQ (reference sequence). For the CDR3, the DNA is TGTGCCAGCAGCCCTGGGGTAGCGGGGGCCAATTACAATGAGCAGTTCTTC. Amino acid sequence: CASSPGVAGANYNEQFF.

This chain uses TRBV10-3 with TRBJ2-1; 13 nucleotides align to TRBD2. V gave up 2 bases and J gave up 0 bases; unmatched junction bases: 4. The length of the CDR3 is 18 residues. The germline V gene encodes CDR1 ENHRY and CDR2 SYGVKD. CDR3 sequence reads: CAISEPGLAGSSYNEQFF. The CDR3 region has the DNA TGTGCCATCAGTGAGCCGGGACTAGCGGGGAGCTCCTACAATGAGCAGTTCTTC.

The V gene is TRBV4-1, the J gene TRBJ2-4; 14 bases align to TRBD2. J was trimmed by 16 bases and V by 1 base; bases with no gene match: 3. This CDR3 comprises 13 residues. CDR1 and CDR2 from the germline V gene are MGHRA and YSYEKL. The CDR3 protein is CASSQVGLAGAYF. The CDR3 DNA is TGCGCCAGCAGCCAAGTGGGACTAGCGGGAGCCTACTTC.

This chain connects TRBV29-1 to TRBJ2-7; the D gene is possibly TRBD1 (6 bases). Per germline, CDR1 SQVTM and CDR2 ANQGSEA. The germline V and J ends were trimmed by 7 bases and 1 base, with 20 bases remaining between them. The CDR3 length is 15 residues. The CDR3 region is CSEIPRDNESYEQYF. CDR3 nucleotide sequence: TGCAGCGAAATCCCCCGGGACAATGAATCCTACGAGCAGTACTTC.

The CDR3 nucleotides read TGTGCCTGGAGTATTACAGGAGTAGGCCACTATGGCTACACCTTC. The encoded protein is CAWSITGVGHYGYTF. The rearrangement uses TRBV30 and TRBJ1-2; D is possibly TRBD1 (5 bases). V shed 2 bases and J shed 3 bases, with 16 bases lying between them. This CDR3 has 15 residues. The germline V gene encodes CDR1 GTSNPN and CDR2 SVGIG (reference sequence).

The chain employs TRBV6-5 and TRBJ2-2; no firm D call. This CDR3 contains 12 residues. CDR1 MNHEY and CDR2 SVGAGI come from the germline V gene. V gave up 8 bases and J gave up 3 bases, with 7 bases separating them. DNA of the CDR3: TGTGCCAGCGGCACCTACACCGGGGAGCTGTTTTTT. Protein: CASGTYTGELFF.

The chain employs TRBV7-9 and TRBJ2-5, with D possibly TRBD1 on 6 matching bases. Between the trimmed V and J ends, which lost 3 bases and 4 bases, there was a span of 12 bases. CDR3 length equals 14 residues. From germline, CDR1 is SEHNR and CDR2 FQNEAQ (reference sequence). CDR3 sequence: CASSFPGQLETQYF. CDR3 nucleotides: TGTGCCAGCAGCTTTCCCGGACAGTTAGAGACCCAGTACTTC. The full variable domain, in which reference TRBV7-9 and TRBJ2-5 provide the parts outside the CDR3, is DTGVSQNPRHKITKRGQNVTFRCDPISEHNRLYWYRQTLGQGPEFLTYFQNEAQLEKSRLLSDRFSAERPKGSFSTLEIQRTEQGDSAMYLCASSFPGQLETQYFGPGTRLLVL.

V gene TRBV5-4 combines with J gene TRBJ1-2; a weak D match, TRBD1 (5 bases). The CDR3 loop spans 15 amino acids. Germline loops: CDR1 SGHNT, CDR2 YYREEE (reference sequence). The germline V and J ends were trimmed by 3 bases and 0 bases, with 12 bases remaining between them. CDR3 protein: CASSSKGATNYGYTF. CDR3 nucleotides: TGTGCCAGCAGCTCAAAAGGGGCGACTAACTATGGCTACACCTTC.

This chain links TRBV27 with TRBJ2-7; D may be TRBD2 (5 bases). Trimming took 3 bases from V and 7 from J, leaving 13 bases between them. The CDR3 loop spans 13 amino acids. Germline V CDR1 and CDR2: MNHEY, SMNVEV (reference sequence). Written as DNA, the CDR3 is TGTGCCAGCAGTTTGCGGGCTCTAGAGGAGCAGTACTTC. It is translated as CASSLRALEEQYF.

The V call is TRBV7-2, the J call TRBJ2-3; D is uncertain. V was pared by 5 bases and J by 2 bases, with 8 bases between. The CDR3 length is 13 residues. Germline V gives CDR1 SGHTA, CDR2 FQGNSA. In DNA form, the CDR3 reads TGTGCCAGCAGCAAGGCCCCCACAGATACGCAGTATTTT. As protein: CASSKAPTDTQYF.

The genes are TRBV9 and TRBJ2-7; D is tentatively TRBD1 or TRBD2 (5 bases each). The CDR3 extends over 17 amino acids. In germline, CDR1 is SGDLS, CDR2 YYNGEE. V lost 4 bases and J lost 3, with 23 bases in between. The CDR3: CASSFRDGSSGDYEQYF. The CDR3 DNA reads as TGTGCCAGCAGCTTCCGGGACGGTTCCTCCGGGGACTACGAGCAGTACTTC.

This clone appeared a single time. The chain couples TRBV5-8 to TRBJ1-2; D gene unclear. The V gene's germline CDR1 is SGHTS and CDR2 YDEGEE. CDR3 length equals 12 residues. V was shortened by 0 bases and J by 4 bases, with 4 bases between the two germline ends. CDR3 DNA: TGTGCCAGCAGCTTGGTAGTCTATGGCTACACCTTC. This codes for CASSLVVYGYTF.